The clone carrying this TCR beta chain was detected once. The data stem from a study of blood T cell repertoires in COVID-19. Study background: From T cells, B-cell-depleted T cells, or PBMCs came the material, which was cDNA or gDNA.

Original handling: Amplified reference gene primers provided the basis for estimating nucleated cell counts. TCRdb's table, derived via immunoSEQ multiplex PCR, lists solely in-frame clones and lacks some. The DNA was the basis for D and trimming; V, J and clone size are from that table. Of a few hundred thousand clones in the sample, more than 70% are singletons; the top ten hold 1.5% to 2%. V was cut by 0 bases and J by 4 bases, with 10 bases left in between. Germline loops: CDR1 LGHNA, CDR2 YSLEER. The CDR3 totals 14 residues. J is TRBJ2-7 and V is TRBV4-3; maybe TRBD2 (5 bases). Material for sequencing was peripheral blood. This TCR derives from a woman in her forties or fifties with acute or convalescent COVID-19. The CDR3 is CASSQELIAYEQYF. The CDR3 nucleotides read TGCGCCAGCAGCCAAGAGTTAATAGCGTACGAGCAGTACTTC.